A single sample is the source of the 25 T cell receptor beta chains below, sequenced in a study of beta chain features in type 1 diabetes. Whole-study findings and limits: Type 1 diabetes patients showed a moderate but significant shortening of TCRB CDR3s in all four CD4+ subsets.

These receptors lack a known antigen. The investigators reverse transcribed all of the isolated RNA, so they sequenced expressed TCRB transcripts. Profiling relied on immunoSEQ multiplex PCR, and the TCRdb table lists in-frame clones only, not all of them. The sample gives approximately 600,000 clones, under 15% of which show up once; roughly 0.11% is in the top ten. The sequenced material came from naive CD4+ T cells from blood. Receptors originate from a man aged 25-45 years with type 1 diabetes.

The rearrangement links TRBV18 to TRBJ1-4, with D perhaps matching TRBD1 (5 bases). CDR1 and CDR2 from the germline V gene are KGHSH and LQKENI. V was cut by 1 base and J by 1 base, with 19 bases left in between. CDR3 length equals 19 residues. CDR3 in DNA: TGTGCCAGCTCACCACGGGGCCGAACGCCTGAGGGAACTAATGAAAAACTGTTTTTT. Translation gives CASSPRGRTPEGTNEKLFF.

The chain has TRBV15 and TRBJ2-7; tentative D call: TRBD2 (6 bases). The CDR3 has 14 residues. Germline values: CDR1 LNHNV, CDR2 YYDKDF (reference sequence). Trimming left V 1 base short and J 6 bases short, with 13 bases between. As DNA, the CDR3 is TGTGCCACCAGCAGAGTGGAGACTAGGGGCGAGCAGTACTTC. Translation gives CATSRVETRGEQYF. The variable domain in full, completed from reference TRBV15 and TRBJ2-7, reads DAMVIQNPRYQVTQFGKPVTLSCSQTLNHNVMYWYQQKSSQAPKLLFHYYDKDFNNEADTPDNFQSRRPNTSFCFLDIRSPGLGDTAMYLCATSRVETRGEQYFGPGTRLTVT.

This clone was seen only a few times. This rearrangement joins TRBV29-1 to TRBJ2-7; tentatively, D is TRBD1 or TRBD2 (5 bases each). Per the germline V gene, CDR1 is SQVTM and CDR2 is ANQGSEA. The V and J ends lost 6 bases and 5 bases respectively, with 14 bases between them. The CDR3 extends over 12 amino acids. CDR3 coding DNA: TGCAGCGTCCTTCCCGGGACCCACGAGCAGTACTTC. It specifies CSVLPGTHEQYF.

This clone appeared a few times. V gene TRBV29-1 combines with J gene TRBJ1-5; no firm D call. The CDR3 is 12 amino acids. Germline CDR1 reads SQVTM; CDR2 reads ANQGSEA. V lost 4 bases to trimming and J lost 4 bases, with 8 bases between them. The CDR3 DNA follows: TGCAGCGTTGGGGCACCGAATCAGCCCCAGCATTTT. Residues: CSVGAPNQPQHF. The whole variable domain, filled in from reference TRBV29-1 and TRBJ1-5, reads SAVISQKPSRDICQRGTSLTIQCQVDSQVTMMFWYRQQPGQSLTLIATANQGSEATYESGFVIDKFPISRPNLTFSTLTVSNMSPEDSSIYLCSVGAPNQPQHFGDGTRLSIL.

The chain is built from TRBV18 and TRBJ1-6; TRBD1 matches 7 bases. Germline CDR1 is KGHSH and CDR2 is LQKENI. This CDR3 spans 17 amino acids. After removal of 3 bases from V and 7 bases from J, the junction contained 12 bases not matched to a gene. CDR3 protein: CASSPSAPGQNNSPLHF. Written as DNA, the CDR3 is TGTGCCAGCTCACCCTCGGCCCCGGGACAGAACAATTCACCCCTCCACTTT.

CDR3 region: CASSLASPGGELFF. Written as DNA, the CDR3 is TGTGCCAGCAGCTTAGCCTCCCCAGGCGGGGAGCTGTTTTTT. V gene TRBV7-2 combines with J gene TRBJ2-2; D unresolved. Germline V lookup: CDR1 SGHTA, CDR2 FQGNSA. The CDR3 consists of 14 residues. V gave up 0 bases and J gave up 7 bases, with 9 bases separating them.

This clone was seen more than once but under ten times. The chain recombines TRBV10-3 with TRBJ2-3, with a tentative D call TRBD2 (6 bases). Germline V gene lookup returns CDR1 ENHRY and CDR2 SYGVKD. Trimming removed 7 bases from V and 1 base from J, with 15 bases in between. The CDR3 contains 15 residues. CDR3 sequence reads: CAITRGLGRTDTQYF. The CDR3 DNA reads as TGTGCCATCACAAGGGGACTGGGCCGCACAGATACGCAGTATTTT.

The chain employs TRBV13 and TRBJ2-3; 8 bases match TRBD2. The CDR3 totals 14 residues. Germline loops: CDR1 PRHDT, CDR2 FYEKMQ (reference sequence). V was pared by 5 bases and J by 4 bases, with 5 bases of the junction left unmatched. The CDR3 nucleotides read TGTGCCAGCAGCCCGGGGGGGGTGCCAGATACGCAGTATTTT. It is translated as CASSPGGVPDTQYF.

This clone showed up just a few times. The rearrangement joins TRBV14 to TRBJ2-5; D is perhaps TRBD1 or TRBD2 (5 bases each). The CDR3 contains 17 residues. Germline V gene lookup returns CDR1 SGHDN and CDR2 FVKESK. V was shortened by 3 bases and J by 5 bases, with 22 bases between the two germline ends. The CDR3 is CASSHGSGTAVLETQYF. DNA for the CDR3: TGTGCCAGCAGCCACGGTTCCGGGACGGCTGTTTTGGAGACCCAGTACTTC.

The chain uses TRBV19 and TRBJ2-5; the D gene could be TRBD1 or TRBD2 (5 bases each). With the DNA end fitting TRBJ2-7 better, the J assignment may be wrong. The V gene's germline CDR1 is LNHDA and CDR2 SQIVND (reference sequence). The CDR3 covers 12 residues. In nucleotides, the CDR3 is TGTGCCACCGGGACGCCGGCCTACGAGCAGTACTTC. This gives the protein CATGTPAYEQYF.

The CDR3 reads CASVTGTARNQETQYF. The CDR3 DNA reads as TGCGCCAGCGTCACTGGGACCGCCCGCAACCAAGAGACCCAGTACTTC. The chain employs TRBV5-1 and TRBJ2-5, with D perhaps being TRBD1 or TRBD2 (5 bases each). The V end lost 7 bases, the J end lost 0 bases, and 19 bases lay between the germline ends. Germline V gene data show CDR1 as SGHRS and CDR2 as YFSETQ. The CDR3 extends over 16 amino acids.

This chain connects TRBV7-2 to TRBJ2-3; D call uncertain. The CDR3 length is 11 residues. Germline CDR1 SGHTA, CDR2 FQGNSA. Trimming removed 4 bases from V and 5 bases from J, with 4 bases in between. CDR3: CASSWRDTQYF. In DNA form, the CDR3 reads TGTGCCAGCAGCTGGCGAGATACGCAGTATTTT.

This clone was recorded a few times. This chain joins TRBV5-1 and TRBJ2-5, with 12 bases that match TRBD1. The germline V gene has CDR1 SGHRS and CDR2 YFSETQ. The CDR3 is 16 residues long. V lost 3 bases and J lost 5; bases outside the gene matches: 8. CDR3 sequence (DNA): TGCGCCAGCAGCTCCGGAGGGACAGGGGGCGCGGAGACCCAGTACTTC. This translates into CASSSGGTGGAETQYF. The variable domain in full, completed from reference TRBV5-1 and TRBJ2-5, reads KAGVTQTPRYLIKTRGQQVTLSCSPISGHRSVSWYQQTPGQGLQFLFEYFSETQRNKGNFPGRFSGRQFSNSRSEMNVSTLELGDSALYLCASSSGGTGGAETQYFGPGTRLLVL.

The chain combines TRBV29-1 with TRBJ1-2, with D uncertain. The V and J ends lost 1 base and 6 bases respectively, with 15 bases between them. The germline V gene encodes CDR1 SQVTM and CDR2 ANQGSEA. The CDR3 sequence is 14 residues long. In DNA form, the CDR3 reads TGCAGCGTTGAAGCCCCGCCCGGCGCCCATGGCTACACCTTC. It specifies CSVEAPPGAHGYTF.

This clone was seen a handful of times. V is TRBV14 and J is TRBJ2-5; tentatively, D is TRBD1 (6 bases). The CDR3 loop spans 13 amino acids. The V gene lost 0 bases and the J gene lost 8 bases, with 10 bases spanning the gap. The germline CDR1 and CDR2 sequences are SGHDN and FVKESK. The CDR3 protein is CASSQDRGPTQYF. In DNA, the CDR3 is TGTGCCAGCAGCCAAGACAGGGGACCCACCCAGTACTTC.

In the case of this clone: Additional DNA sequences in this sample encode the identical CDR3. The chain carries TRBV14 and TRBJ2-5; D unresolved. This CDR3 is 11 amino acids long. Trimming left V 3 bases short and J 5 bases short, with 4 bases between. Germline loops: CDR1 SGHDN, CDR2 FVKESK. DNA for the CDR3: TGTGCCAGCAGCCAGTCGGAGACCCAGTACTTC. Translated, it gives CASSQSETQYF.

This clone was recorded a few times. The chain recombines TRBV11-2 with TRBJ2-7; D possibly corresponds to TRBD1 (5 bases). Germline values: CDR1 SGHAT, CDR2 FQNNGV. V was clipped by 1 base and J by 3 bases, with 7 bases between them. The CDR3 is 13 residues long. The CDR3 protein is CASSLAGNYEQYF. As DNA, the CDR3 is TGTGCCAGCAGCTTAGCAGGGAACTACGAGCAGTACTTC.

CDR3 DNA sequence: TGTGCCAGCAGTCTTTCCGGGCAGGGGGCTTGGGAAAAACTGTTTTTT. Amino acids: CASSLSGQGAWEKLFF. The V and J genes are TRBV6-6 and TRBJ1-4; 8 nucleotides line up with TRBD1. V gave up 5 bases and J gave up 8 bases; unmatched junction bases: 13. The V gene's germline CDR1 is MNHNY and CDR2 SVGAGI (reference sequence). The CDR3 consists of 16 residues.

The table lists this clone with a few counts. CDR3: CASSGGGQETQYF. The CDR3 nucleotides read TGTGCCAGCTCAGGGGGAGGTCAAGAGACCCAGTACTTC. J is TRBJ2-5 and V is TRBV18; D may be TRBD2 (6 bases). Germline assignment: CDR1 KGHSH and CDR2 LQKENI. The length of the CDR3 is 13 residues. V lost 5 bases to trimming and J lost 2 bases, with 9 bases between them.

The chain joins TRBV7-9 to TRBJ2-5, with D possibly TRBD1 on 6 matching bases. The CDR3 is made up of 15 amino acids. The ends were cut back, 5 bases at V and 0 bases at J, with 13 bases in the middle. The germline CDR1 and CDR2 sequences are SEHNR and FQNEAQ (reference sequence). CDR3 nucleotides: TGTGCCAGCAGCCCGGGACACCAGTACCAAGAGACCCAGTACTTC. It is translated as CASSPGHQYQETQYF.

Note on this clone: At one of its ends the junction is not consistent with the germline gene, which may arise from a read error. This sequence joins TRBV6-6 and TRBJ1-5, with no clear D. The CDR3 covers 12 residues. Per the germline V gene, CDR1 is MNHNY and CDR2 is SVGAGI (reference sequence). CDR3 region: CACRDSNQPQHF. The DNA of the CDR3 is TGTGCCTGCAGAGATAGCAATCAGCCCCAGCATTTT.

The V gene is TRBV25-1, the J gene TRBJ1-4, with D hard to call. In germline, CDR1 is MGHDK, CDR2 SYGVNS. Trimming left V 4 bases short and J 8 bases short, with 11 bases between. This CDR3 region has 13 residues. DNA for the CDR3: TGTGCCAGCAGTGCTCGATTAGGGGAAAAACTGTTTTTT. Residues: CASSARLGEKLFF.

The genes are TRBV5-1 and TRBJ1-4; 8 nucleotides align to TRBD1. CDR1 and CDR2 (germline): SGHRS, YFSETQ. The CDR3 is made up of 14 amino acids. Trimming removed 0 bases from V and 9 bases from J; junction bases left unmatched: 4. The CDR3 loop reads CASSLEGQGQKLFF. CDR3 sequence (DNA): TGCGCCAGCAGCTTGGAAGGACAGGGCCAAAAACTGTTTTTT.

This clone turned up a few times. The V and J genes are TRBV27 and TRBJ1-2; no firm D call. CDR1 is MNHEY, CDR2 SMNVEV, per germline (reference sequence). V lost 5 bases, J lost 4 bases, and 17 bases lay in between. The CDR3 is made up of 15 amino acids. CDR3 nucleotide sequence: TGTGCCAGCAGTCCCACGGTCCTCGGAGGCTATGGCTACACCTTC. This sequence encodes CASSPTVLGGYGYTF.

The gene calls are TRBV5-6 and TRBJ1-4; unclear D gene. Trimming took 4 bases from V and 0 from J, leaving 7 bases between them. Germline V CDR1 and CDR2: SGHDT, YYEEEE. This CDR3 comprises 14 residues. The CDR3 sequence is CASSPQATNEKLFF. CDR3 coding DNA: TGTGCCAGCAGCCCACAAGCAACTAATGAAAAACTGTTTTTT.